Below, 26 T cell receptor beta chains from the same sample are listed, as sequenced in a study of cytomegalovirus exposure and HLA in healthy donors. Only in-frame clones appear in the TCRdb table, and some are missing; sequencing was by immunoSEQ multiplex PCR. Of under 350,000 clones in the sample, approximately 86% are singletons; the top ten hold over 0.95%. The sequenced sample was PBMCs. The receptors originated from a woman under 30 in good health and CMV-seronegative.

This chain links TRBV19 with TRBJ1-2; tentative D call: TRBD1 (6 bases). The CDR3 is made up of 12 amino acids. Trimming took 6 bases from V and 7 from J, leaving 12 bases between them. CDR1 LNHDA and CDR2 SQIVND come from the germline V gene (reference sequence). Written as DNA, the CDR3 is TGTGCCAGTAGAACAGGGCTCGGTGGCTACACCTTC. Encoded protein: CASRTGLGGYTF. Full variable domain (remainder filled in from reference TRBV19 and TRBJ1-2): DGGITQSPKYLFRKEGQNVTLSCEQNLNHDAMYWYRQDPGQGLRLIYYSQIVNDFQKGDIAEGYSVSREKKESFPLTVTSAQKNPTAFYLCASRTGLGGYTFGSGTRLTVV.

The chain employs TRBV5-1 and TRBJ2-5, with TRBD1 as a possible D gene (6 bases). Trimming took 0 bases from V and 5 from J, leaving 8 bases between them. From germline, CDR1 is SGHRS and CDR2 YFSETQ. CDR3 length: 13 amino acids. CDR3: CASSLAGVETQYF. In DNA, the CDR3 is TGCGCCAGCAGCTTGGCAGGGGTTGAGACCCAGTACTTC.

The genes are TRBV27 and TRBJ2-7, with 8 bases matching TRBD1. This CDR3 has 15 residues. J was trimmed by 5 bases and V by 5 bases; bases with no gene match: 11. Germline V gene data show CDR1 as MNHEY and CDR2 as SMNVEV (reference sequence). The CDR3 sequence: CASSPIQGVRDEQYF. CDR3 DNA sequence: TGTGCCAGCAGTCCAATACAGGGGGTCCGGGACGAGCAGTACTTC.

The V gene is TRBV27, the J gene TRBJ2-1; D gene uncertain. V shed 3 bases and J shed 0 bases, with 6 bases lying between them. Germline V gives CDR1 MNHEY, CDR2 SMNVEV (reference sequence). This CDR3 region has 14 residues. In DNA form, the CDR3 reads TGTGCCAGCAGTTTTTTTAGCTCCTACAATGAGCAGTTCTTC. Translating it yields CASSFFSSYNEQFF.

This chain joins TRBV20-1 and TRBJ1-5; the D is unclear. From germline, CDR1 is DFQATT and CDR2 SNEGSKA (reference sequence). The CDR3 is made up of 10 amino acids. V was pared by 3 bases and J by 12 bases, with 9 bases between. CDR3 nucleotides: TGCAGTGCTAGTTCGGCAGGCCAGCATTTT. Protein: CSASSAGQHF.

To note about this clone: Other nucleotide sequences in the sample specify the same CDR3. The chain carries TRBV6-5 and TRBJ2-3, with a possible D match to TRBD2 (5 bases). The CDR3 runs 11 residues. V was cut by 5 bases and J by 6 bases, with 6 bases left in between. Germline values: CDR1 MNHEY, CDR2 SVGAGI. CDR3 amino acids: CASSPGDTQYF. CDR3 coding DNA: TGTGCCAGCAGTCCGGGGGATACGCAGTATTTT.

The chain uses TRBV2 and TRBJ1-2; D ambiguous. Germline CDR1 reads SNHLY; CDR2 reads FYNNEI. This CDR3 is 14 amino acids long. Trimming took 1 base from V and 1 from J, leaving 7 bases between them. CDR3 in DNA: TGTGCCAGCAGTGAAGAACAATATAACTATGGCTACACCTTC. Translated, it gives CASSEEQYNYGYTF.

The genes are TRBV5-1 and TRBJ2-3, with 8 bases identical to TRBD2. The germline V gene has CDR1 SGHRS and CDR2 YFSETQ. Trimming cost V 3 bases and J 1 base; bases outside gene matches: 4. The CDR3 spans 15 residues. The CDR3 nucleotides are TGCGCCAGCAGCTACGGACTAGCAGGCACAGATACGCAGTATTTT. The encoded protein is CASSYGLAGTDTQYF.

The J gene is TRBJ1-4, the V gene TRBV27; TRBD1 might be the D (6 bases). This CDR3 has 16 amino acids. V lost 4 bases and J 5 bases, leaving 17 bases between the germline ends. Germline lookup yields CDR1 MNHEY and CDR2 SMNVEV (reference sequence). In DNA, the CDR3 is TGTGCCAGCAGTTATGATACAGGGCGTCGCAATGAAAAACTGTTTTTT. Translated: CASSYDTGRRNEKLFF. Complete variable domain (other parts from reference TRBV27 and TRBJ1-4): EAQVTQNPRYLITVTGKKLTVTCSQNMNHEYMSWYRQDPGLGLRQIYYSMNVEVTDKGDVPEGYKVSRKEKRNFPLILESPSPNQTSLYFCASSYDTGRRNEKLFFGSGTQLSVL.

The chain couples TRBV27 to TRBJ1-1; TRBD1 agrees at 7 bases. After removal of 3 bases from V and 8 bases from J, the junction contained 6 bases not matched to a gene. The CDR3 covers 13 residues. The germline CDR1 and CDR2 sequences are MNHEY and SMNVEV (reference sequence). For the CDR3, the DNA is TGTGCCAGCAGTTTGACCCCGGACAGGGAAGCTTTCTTT. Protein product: CASSLTPDREAFF.

CDR3 amino acids: CASSRGTGELSSYNEQFF. The CDR3 region has the DNA TGTGCCAGTAGTAGGGGGACAGGGGAACTTAGCTCCTACAATGAGCAGTTCTTC. The V and J genes are TRBV19 and TRBJ2-1, with 10 bases that match TRBD1. V dropped 4 bases and J dropped 0; count of bases not matched to a gene: 9. The CDR3 covers 18 residues. Germline CDR1 and CDR2: LNHDA and SQIVND (reference sequence).

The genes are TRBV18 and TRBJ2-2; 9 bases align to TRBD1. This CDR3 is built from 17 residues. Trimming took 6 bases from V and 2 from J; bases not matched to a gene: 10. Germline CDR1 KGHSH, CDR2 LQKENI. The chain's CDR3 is CASSRSMGQGNTGELFF. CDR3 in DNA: TGTGCCAGCTCTCGATCCATGGGACAGGGTAACACCGGGGAGCTGTTTTTT.

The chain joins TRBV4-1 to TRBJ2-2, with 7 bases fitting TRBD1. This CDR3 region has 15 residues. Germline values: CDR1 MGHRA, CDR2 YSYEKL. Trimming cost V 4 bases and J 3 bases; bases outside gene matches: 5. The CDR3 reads CASSPRQGDTGELFF. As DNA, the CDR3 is TGCGCCAGCAGCCCTAGACAGGGAGACACCGGGGAGCTGTTTTTT.

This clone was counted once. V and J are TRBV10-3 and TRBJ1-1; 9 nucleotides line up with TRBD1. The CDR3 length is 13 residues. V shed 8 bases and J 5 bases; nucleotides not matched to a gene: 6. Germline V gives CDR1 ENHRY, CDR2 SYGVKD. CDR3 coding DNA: TGTGCCATCGGAACAGGGGGCTGGACTGAAGCTTTCTTT. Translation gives CAIGTGGWTEAFF.

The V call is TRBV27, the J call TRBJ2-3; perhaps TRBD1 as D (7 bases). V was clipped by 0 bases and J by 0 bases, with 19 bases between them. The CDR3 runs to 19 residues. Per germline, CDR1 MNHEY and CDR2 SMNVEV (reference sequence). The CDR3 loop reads CASSLSGGNRGWSTDTQYF. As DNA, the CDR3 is TGTGCCAGCAGTTTATCGGGGGGTAACAGGGGTTGGAGCACAGATACGCAGTATTTT.

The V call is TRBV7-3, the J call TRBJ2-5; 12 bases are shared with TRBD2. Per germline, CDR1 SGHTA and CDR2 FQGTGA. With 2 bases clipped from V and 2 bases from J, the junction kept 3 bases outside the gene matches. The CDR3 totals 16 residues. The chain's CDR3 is CASSLSTSGGQETQYF. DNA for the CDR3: TGTGCCAGCAGCTTATCGACTAGCGGGGGACAAGAGACCCAGTACTTC.

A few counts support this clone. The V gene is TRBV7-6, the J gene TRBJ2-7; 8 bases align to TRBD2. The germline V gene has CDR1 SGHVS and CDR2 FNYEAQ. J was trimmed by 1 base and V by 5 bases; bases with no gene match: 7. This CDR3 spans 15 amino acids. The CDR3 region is CASSPGAGGSYEQYF. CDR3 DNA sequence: TGTGCCAGCAGCCCGGGGGCGGGAGGTTCCTACGAGCAGTACTTC.

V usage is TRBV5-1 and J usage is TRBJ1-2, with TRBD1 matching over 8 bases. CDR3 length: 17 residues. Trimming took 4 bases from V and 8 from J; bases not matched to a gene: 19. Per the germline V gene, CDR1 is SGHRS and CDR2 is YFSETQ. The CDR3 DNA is TGCGCCAGCAGCCCCCATTTTGCGGGACAGGCGACGTCCGGCTACACCTTC. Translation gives CASSPHFAGQATSGYTF. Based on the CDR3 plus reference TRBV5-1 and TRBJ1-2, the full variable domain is KAGVTQTPRYLIKTRGQQVTLSCSPISGHRSVSWYQQTPGQGLQFLFEYFSETQRNKGNFPGRFSGRQFSNSRSEMNVSTLELGDSALYLCASSPHFAGQATSGYTFGSGTRLTVV.

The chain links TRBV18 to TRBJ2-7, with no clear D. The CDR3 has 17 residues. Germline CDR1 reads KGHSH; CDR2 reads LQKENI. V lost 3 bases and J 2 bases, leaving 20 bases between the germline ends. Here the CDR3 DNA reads TGTGCCAGCTCACCCCTTGAGGCCTTCGGTCGGACCTACGAGCAGTACTTC. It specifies CASSPLEAFGRTYEQYF.

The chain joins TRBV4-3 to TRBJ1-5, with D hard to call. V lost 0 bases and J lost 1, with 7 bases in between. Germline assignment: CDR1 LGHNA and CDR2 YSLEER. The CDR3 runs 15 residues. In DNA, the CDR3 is TGCGCCAGCAGCCAAGATGGTCTAAGCAATCAGCCCCAGCATTTT. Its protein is CASSQDGLSNQPQHF.

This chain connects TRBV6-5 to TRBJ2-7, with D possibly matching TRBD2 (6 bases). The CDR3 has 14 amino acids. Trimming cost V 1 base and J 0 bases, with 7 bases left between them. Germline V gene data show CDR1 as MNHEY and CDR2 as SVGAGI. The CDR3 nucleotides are TGTGCCAGCAGTTACTGGCGGGACTCCTACGAGCAGTACTTC. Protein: CASSYWRDSYEQYF.

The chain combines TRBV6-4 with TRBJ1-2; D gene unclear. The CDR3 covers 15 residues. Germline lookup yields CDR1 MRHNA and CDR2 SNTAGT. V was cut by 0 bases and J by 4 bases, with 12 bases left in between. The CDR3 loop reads CASSDSVGSGYGYTF. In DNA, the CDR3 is TGTGCCAGCAGTGACTCGGTAGGGAGCGGCTATGGCTACACCTTC.

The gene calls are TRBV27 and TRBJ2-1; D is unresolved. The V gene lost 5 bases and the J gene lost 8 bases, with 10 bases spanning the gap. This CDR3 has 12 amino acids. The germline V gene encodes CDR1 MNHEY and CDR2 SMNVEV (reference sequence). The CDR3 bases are TGTGCCAGCAGTCCGACTTGGGATGAGCAGTTCTTC. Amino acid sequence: CASSPTWDEQFF.

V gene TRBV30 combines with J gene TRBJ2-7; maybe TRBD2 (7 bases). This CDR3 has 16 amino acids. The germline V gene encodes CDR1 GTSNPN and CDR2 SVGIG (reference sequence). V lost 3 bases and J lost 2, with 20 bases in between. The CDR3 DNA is TGTGCCTGGAGAGCCCCAGGGCGGGGGCGCCCCTACGAGCAGTACTTC. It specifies CAWRAPGRGRPYEQYF.

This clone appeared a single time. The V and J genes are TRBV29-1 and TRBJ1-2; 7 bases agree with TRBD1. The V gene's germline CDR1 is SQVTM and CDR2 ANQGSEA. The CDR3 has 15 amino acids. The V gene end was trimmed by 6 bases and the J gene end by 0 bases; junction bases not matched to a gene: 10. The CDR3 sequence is CSVTGHLPSNYGYTF. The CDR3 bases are TGCAGCGTGACAGGGCACCTGCCCTCTAACTATGGCTACACCTTC.

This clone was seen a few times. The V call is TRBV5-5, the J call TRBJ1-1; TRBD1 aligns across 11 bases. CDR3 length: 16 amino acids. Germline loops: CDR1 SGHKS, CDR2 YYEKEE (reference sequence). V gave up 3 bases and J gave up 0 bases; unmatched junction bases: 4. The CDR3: CASSSLGQGVNTEAFF. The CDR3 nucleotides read TGTGCCAGCAGCTCACTGGGACAGGGGGTGAACACTGAAGCTTTCTTT.